This T cell receptor (beta chain) appears in the sequencing data of a study of T-cell reconstitution after alpha-beta-depleted transplantation in children. Study outcomes and limitations: Expanded graft clones numbering several hundred reportedly gave rise to alpha-beta T cells about two months after transplant. At the one-year point after transplant, T-cell counts and TCRbeta diversity were found to come mostly from T cells that had been newly produced. TCRbeta diversity was high at day 60 in some patients (a result of surviving recipient T cells and thymic progenitors).

CDR3 length equals 14 residues. The V gene lost 3 bases and the J gene lost 7 bases, with 12 bases spanning the gap. Germline V gene data show CDR1 as KGHDR and CDR2 as SFDVKD. This clonotype was observed many times. Its antigen is undetermined. For TCRbeta, the library was prepared with unique molecular identifiers. Each CDR3 protein is one row after TCRdb ran MiXCR on the PCR reads. The sample records more than 200,000 distinct CDR3 sequences, roughly a quarter being singletons. The V call is TRBV24-1, the J call TRBJ1-5, with a possible D match to TRBD1 (6 bases). This TCR came from a girl aged 2-15 years with Fanconi anemia, due to receive a stem cell transplant. Sequences were derived from PBMCs, sampled before TCRalphabeta/CD19-depleted stem cell transplant. CDR3 amino acids: CATSDPGHGQPQHF. DNA for the CDR3: TGTGCCACCAGTGATCCGGGACATGGGCAGCCCCAGCATTTT.